These 27 T cell receptor beta chains originate from one sample sequenced in a study of T-cell reconstitution after alpha-beta-depleted transplantation in children. Points from the study as a whole: Among T cells one year after transplant, newly produced cells accounted for most counts and diversity.

Their recognized antigens are unknown. The TCRbeta library incorporated unique molecular identifiers. TCRdb processed the PCR reads anew with MiXCR; each CDR3 protein has one entry. The repertoire holds about 300,000 distinct CDR3 sequences, with over 7.5% as singletons. Sequences were derived from peripheral blood, sampled 360 days after TCRalphabeta/CD19-depleted stem cell transplant. The receptors come from a female patient aged 2 to 10 who had a stem cell transplant for Fanconi anemia, so the T cells may come from the graft donor.

This chain connects TRBV6-2 or TRBV6-3 to TRBJ2-3, with 12 bases that match TRBD2. The V segment lost 6 bases and the J segment 2 bases; nucleotides outside the gene matches: 9. The CDR3 loop spans 17 amino acids. Germline V CDR1 and CDR2: MNHEY, SVGEGT. The CDR3 DNA reads as TGTGCCAGCAGGCCGCGGACTAGCGGGACACACACAGATACGCAGTATTTT. Translation gives CASRPRTSGTHTDTQYF.

This clonotype was picked up many times. The chain's CDR3 is CASSGLVHRGSGELFF. CDR3 nucleotide sequence: TGTGCCAGCAGTGGGTTGGTTCACAGGGGGTCCGGGGAGCTGTTTTTT. J is TRBJ2-2 and V is TRBV25-1, with 8 bases identical to TRBD1. The J segment lost 6 bases and the V segment lost 4 bases, leaving 10 bases of the junction unmatched. The CDR3 totals 16 residues. CDR1 is MGHDK, CDR2 SYGVNS, per germline.

In this sample, this clonotype turned up many times. The gene calls are TRBV29-1 and TRBJ1-1; no clear D gene. CDR1 SQVTM and CDR2 ANQGSEA come from the germline V gene. The CDR3 contains 12 residues. V was clipped by 5 bases and J by 2 bases, with 9 bases between them. In DNA, the CDR3 is TGCAGCGTTAGAGAGGGCAACACTGAAGCTTTCTTT. Protein sequence: CSVREGNTEAFF.

This chain links TRBV18 with TRBJ1-5; no firm D call. V lost 5 bases and J lost 0, with 5 bases in between. This CDR3 has 13 amino acids. Germline V CDR1 and CDR2: KGHSH, LQKENI. Here the CDR3 reads CASSVSSNQPQHF. CDR3 in DNA: TGTGCCAGCTCAGTATCTAGCAATCAGCCCCAGCATTTT.

This chain connects TRBV19 to TRBJ2-5; either TRBD1 or TRBD2 may supply D (5 bases each). The germline V and J ends were trimmed by 3 bases and 7 bases, with 15 bases remaining between them. The CDR3 extends over 14 amino acids. CDR1 LNHDA and CDR2 SQIVND come from the germline V gene (reference sequence). CDR3 DNA: TGTGCCAGTAGTATTTTGGGTTCCGGGGCGACCCAGTACTTC. It translates to CASSILGSGATQYF.

There are a few counts of this clonotype. The chain joins TRBV30 to TRBJ1-2; D gene unclear. The germline gives CDR1 GTSNPN, CDR2 SVGIG (reference sequence). V gave up 0 bases and J gave up 1 base, with 9 bases separating them. The CDR3 length is 14 residues. The CDR3 loop reads CAWSVQPINYGYTF. The CDR3 DNA follows: TGTGCCTGGAGTGTACAGCCGATTAACTATGGCTACACCTTC.

This clonotype was found many times. The genes are TRBV28 and TRBJ2-3, with 8 nucleotides matching TRBD1. The V and J ends lost 6 bases and 2 bases, in that order; junction bases with no gene match: 4. Germline assignment: CDR1 MDHEN and CDR2 SYDVKM. The CDR3 runs 14 residues. CDR3 coding DNA: TGTGCCAGCAGGTTACAGGGGGTCACAGATACGCAGTATTTT. This encodes CASRLQGVTDTQYF.

At least ten counts were recorded for this clonotype. The V and J genes are TRBV6-1 and TRBJ2-7; 9 bases are a match to TRBD1. Germline lookup yields CDR1 MNHNS and CDR2 SASEGT. V was clipped by 6 bases and J by 0 bases; unmatched bases: 18. The CDR3 is made up of 19 amino acids. This CDR3 is CASSRSSGQGRQPSYEQYF. The CDR3 bases are TGTGCCAGCAGCCGAAGCTCGGGACAGGGCCGTCAACCCTCCTACGAGCAGTACTTC.

This clonotype was observed at least ten times. The chain uses TRBV12-3 or TRBV12-4 and TRBJ1-1; 7 positions match TRBD1. V was pared by 2 bases and J by 5 bases, with 5 bases of the junction left unmatched. The CDR3 spans 14 residues. CDR3 nucleotide sequence: TGTGCCAGCAGTTTACATCAGGGGGGGACTGAAGCTTTCTTT. It translates to CASSLHQGGTEAFF.

This clonotype has a handful of counts. The chain recombines TRBV2 with TRBJ1-5; no definite D call. The V and J ends lost 5 bases and 3 bases respectively, with 11 bases between them. CDR1 and CDR2 (germline): SNHLY, FYNNEI. The CDR3 totals 14 residues. CDR3 protein: CASSQDIINQPQHF. CDR3 DNA sequence: TGTGCCAGCAGTCAAGACATAATCAATCAGCCCCAGCATTTT.

V is TRBV5-1 and J is TRBJ2-1, with 11 bases lining up with TRBD2. Trimming at V came to 2 bases and at J to 9 bases, leaving 7 bases not matched to a gene. In germline, CDR1 is SGHRS, CDR2 YFSETQ. The CDR3 contains 15 residues. Written as DNA, the CDR3 is TGCGCCAGCAGCTTATTGACTAGCGGGGTGGGTGAGCAGTTCTTC. It is translated as CASSLLTSGVGEQFF.

This clonotype was detected a few times. The genes are TRBV7-2 and TRBJ2-1, with unresolved D. Trimming took off 2 bases at V and 8 bases at J, with 13 bases between the two ends. Germline values: CDR1 SGHTA, CDR2 FQGNSA. This CDR3 has 14 amino acids. For the CDR3, the DNA is TGTGCCAGCAGCTTATCCCCTGCCGCTTATGAGCAGTTCTTC. It encodes CASSLSPAAYEQFF. Full variable domain (rest looked up from reference TRBV7-2 and TRBJ2-1): GAGVSQSPSNKVTEKGKDVELRCDPISGHTALYWYRQSLGQGLEFLIYFQGNSAPDKSGLPSDRFSAERTGGSVSTLTIQRTQQEDSAVYLCASSLSPAAYEQFFGPGTRLTVL.

This clonotype was detected ten times or more. CDR3 DNA sequence: TGTGCCAGCAGTGCGACCGGGACAGCTACCTACGAGCAGTACTTC. This codes for CASSATGTATYEQYF. The genes are TRBV25-1 and TRBJ2-7, with 7 nucleotides matching TRBD1. V shed 4 bases and J 2 bases; nucleotides not matched to a gene: 8. The germline V gene has CDR1 MGHDK and CDR2 SYGVNS. The CDR3 runs to 15 residues.

This clonotype has ten or more counts. The J gene is TRBJ2-7, the V gene TRBV4-2, with D perhaps TRBD2 (6 bases). The germline CDR1 and CDR2 sequences are LGHNA and YNFKEQ. The CDR3 runs to 16 residues. The germline V and J ends were trimmed by 3 bases and 0 bases, with 15 bases remaining between them. CDR3 nucleotide sequence: TGTGCCAGCAGCCAGGCCCCCGGGACTCCCTCCTACGAGCAGTACTTC. Translation: CASSQAPGTPSYEQYF.

The CDR3 nucleotides are TGCAGTGCTAGCCTCAGAGGTTTTAACTATGGCTACACCTTC. It codes for CSASLRGFNYGYTF. The chain is built from TRBV20-1 and TRBJ1-2, with no clear D. CDR1 and CDR2 from the germline V gene are DFQATT and SNEGSKA (reference sequence). V was clipped by 3 bases and J by 1 base, with 12 bases between them. The CDR3 is 14 residues long.

This clonotype has ten or more counts. The J gene is TRBJ2-5, the V gene TRBV12-3 or TRBV12-4; 9 bases line up with TRBD1. The CDR3 loop spans 15 amino acids. With V trimmed by 0 bases and J by 5 bases, 4 bases remained unmatched. DNA for the CDR3: TGTGCCAGCAGTTTAGCAGGGACAGGGTTGGAGACCCAGTACTTC. The encoded protein is CASSLAGTGLETQYF.

This clonotype has only a few counts. The chain links TRBV20-1 to TRBJ1-5, with D hard to call. V lost 3 bases and J lost 10, with 10 bases in between. CDR1 DFQATT and CDR2 SNEGSKA come from the germline V gene (reference sequence). This CDR3 has 11 amino acids. The CDR3 sequence is CSASGPRPQHF. The CDR3 coding sequence is TGCAGTGCTAGTGGACCCCGACCCCAGCATTTT.

In DNA, the CDR3 is TGTGCCAGCAGCGTAACCCTCCGGGGGTGGGGCACAGATACGCAGTATTTT. Protein: CASSVTLRGWGTDTQYF. This chain joins TRBV9 and TRBJ2-3; the D gene is possibly TRBD2 (6 bases). The CDR3 runs to 17 residues. Germline CDR1 SGDLS, CDR2 YYNGEE. Trimming took 1 base from V and 1 from J, leaving 16 bases between them.

This clonotype was detected ten times or more. This rearrangement joins TRBV5-1 to TRBJ1-2; TRBD1 aligns across 7 bases. J was trimmed by 0 bases and V by 4 bases; bases with no gene match: 3. The CDR3 consists of 14 residues. The germline CDR1 and CDR2 sequences are SGHRS and YFSETQ. This chain's CDR3 is CASSLDRANYGYTF. The CDR3 DNA is TGCGCCAGCAGCCTCGACAGGGCTAACTATGGCTACACCTTC.

The table lists this clonotype with many counts. The chain links TRBV5-1 to TRBJ2-4; unclear D gene. Per the germline V gene, CDR1 is SGHRS and CDR2 is YFSETQ. V lost 0 bases and J 4 bases, leaving 17 bases between the germline ends. The CDR3 has 17 amino acids. The CDR3 region is CASSLDWQALRKNIQYF. In DNA form, the CDR3 reads TGCGCCAGCAGCTTGGATTGGCAGGCCCTGAGGAAAAACATTCAGTACTTC.

This clonotype has at least ten counts. CDR3 region: CASSLVAGSETQYF. The CDR3 nucleotides read TGTGCCAGCAGCTTAGTTGCCGGAAGCGAGACCCAGTACTTC. This chain uses TRBV7-9 with TRBJ2-5; D gene uncertain. Trimming stripped 1 base from V and 5 bases from J, with 11 bases between. Germline V gives CDR1 SEHNR, CDR2 FQNEAQ (reference sequence). CDR3 length equals 14 residues.

The V gene is TRBV7-2, the J gene TRBJ2-2; TRBD2 agrees at 10 bases. The CDR3 loop spans 16 amino acids. Trimming cost V 2 bases and J 12 bases; bases outside gene matches: 12. Germline CDR1 SGHTA, CDR2 FQGNSA. CDR3 sequence reads: CASSLLAGDIPGQLFF. Here the CDR3 DNA reads TGTGCCAGCAGCTTACTAGCGGGAGATATCCCCGGACAGCTGTTTTTT.

The chain couples TRBV3-1 to TRBJ2-3, with 9 nucleotides matching TRBD2. The CDR3 consists of 15 residues. The J segment lost 1 base and the V segment lost 4 bases, leaving 3 bases of the junction unmatched. The germline V gene has CDR1 LGHDT and CDR2 YNNKEL (reference sequence). CDR3 nucleotides: TGTGCCAGCAGCCGCCGGACTAGCGGCACAGATACGCAGTATTTT. Its protein is CASSRRTSGTDTQYF.

The chain carries TRBV15 and TRBJ2-5; TRBD2 aligns across 8 bases. Germline CDR1 reads LNHNV; CDR2 reads YYDKDF (reference sequence). There are 13 residues in the CDR3. V shed 7 bases and J 4 bases; nucleotides not matched to a gene: 5. CDR3 sequence: CATMTLAGETQYF. CDR3 bases: TGTGCCACCATGACTCTAGCGGGAGAGACCCAGTACTTC.

In this sample, this clonotype turned up many times. The gene calls are TRBV4-1 and TRBJ1-1; perhaps TRBD1 as D (5 bases). Germline CDR1 is MGHRA and CDR2 is YSYEKL. Trimming shortened V by 4 bases and J by 3 bases, and 9 bases separated the two germline ends. This CDR3 spans 13 amino acids. DNA of the CDR3: TGCGCCAGCAGCCGTACCAGGGACACTGAAGCTTTCTTT. Protein sequence: CASSRTRDTEAFF.

This clonotype appeared many times. The CDR3 coding sequence is TGTGCCAGCAGCTTAGCATCGGGTTTTTTGACCTACGAGCAGTACTTC. As protein: CASSLASGFLTYEQYF. The chain links TRBV7-2 to TRBJ2-7, with D unresolved. V was clipped by 0 bases and J by 2 bases, with 14 bases between them. The CDR3 is 16 residues long. Germline assignment: CDR1 SGHTA and CDR2 FQGNSA.

This clonotype was counted ten times or more. The genes are TRBV12-5 and TRBJ2-2; D is unresolved. The CDR3 runs to 14 residues. Per germline, CDR1 LGHNT and CDR2 FRNRAP. V lost 4 bases and J lost 2, with 8 bases in between. CDR3 bases: TGTGCTAGTGGTTGGGGTCCTAACACCGGGGAGCTGTTTTTT. This encodes CASGWGPNTGELFF.